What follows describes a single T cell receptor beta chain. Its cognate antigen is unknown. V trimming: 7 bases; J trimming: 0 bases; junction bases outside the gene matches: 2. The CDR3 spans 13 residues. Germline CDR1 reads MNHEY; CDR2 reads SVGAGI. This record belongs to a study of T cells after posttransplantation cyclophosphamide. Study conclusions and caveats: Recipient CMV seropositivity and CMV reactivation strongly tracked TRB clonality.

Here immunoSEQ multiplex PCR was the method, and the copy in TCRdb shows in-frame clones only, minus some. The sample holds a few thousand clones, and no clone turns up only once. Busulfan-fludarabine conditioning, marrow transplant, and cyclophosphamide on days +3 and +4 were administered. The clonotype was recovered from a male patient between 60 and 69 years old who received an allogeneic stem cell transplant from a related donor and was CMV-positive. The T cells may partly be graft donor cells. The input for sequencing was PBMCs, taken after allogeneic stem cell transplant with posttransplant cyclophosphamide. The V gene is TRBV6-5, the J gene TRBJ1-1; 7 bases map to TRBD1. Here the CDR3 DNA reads TGTGCCAGCACTGGGACAGTGAACACTGAAGCTTTCTTT. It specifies CASTGTVNTEAFF.